These T cell receptor beta chains were read from a single sample in a study of T cell responses to AZD1222 COVID-19 vaccine. TCRdb keeps only in-frame clones here, not all; method: immunoSEQ multiplex PCR. In the table there are 200,000 or so clones, about 87% of which are singletons. Sequenced material: peripheral blood, taken on day 0 of MenACWY control vaccination. The receptors were sampled from an adult in good health. Each CDR3 is given with its conserved first and last residue. Fields, in order: clone size, J gene, D gene, V gene, CDR3 protein, CDR3 DNA. D genes are given only for firm matches. Clone size is stated in some rows and not others, as once, few, many or a class when expanded.

>.|TRBJ2-1|.|TRBV6-2/TRBV6-3
CASSYDGRSSYNEQFF
TGTGCCAGCAGTTACGATGGGCGGAGCTCCTACAATGAGCAGTTCTTC
>.|TRBJ1-1|.|TRBV21-1
CASSSGSPVGGMNTEAFF
TGTGCCAGCTCCTCCGGGTCCCCTGTCGGAGGGATGAACACTGAAGCTTTCTTT
>once|TRBJ1-5|.|TRBV19
CASSIPGGYSNQPQHF
TGTGCCAGTAGTATACCGGGAGGCTATAGCAATCAGCCCCAGCATTTT
>.|TRBJ1-2|.|TRBV12-3/TRBV12-4
CASRRTRGYTF
TGTGCCAGCAGGCGGACTCGTGGCTACACCTTC
>.|TRBJ1-3|.|TRBV18
CASSPKGPPGNTIYF
TGTGCCAGCTCACCAAAGGGGCCTCCTGGAAACACCATATATTTT
>.|TRBJ1-1|.|TRBV13
CASSNPSDRRTEAFF
TGTGCCAGCAGCAACCCGTCGGACAGAAGGACTGAAGCTTTCTTT
>.|TRBJ1-1|.|TRBV7-3
CASSPPIRYRNTEAFF
TGTGCCAGCAGCCCCCCTATTAGGTACAGGAACACTGAAGCTTTCTTT
>once|TRBJ2-1|.|TRBV28
CASSLPGRLYNEQFF
TGTGCCAGCAGTTTACCGGGACGCCTCTACAATGAGCAGTTCTTC
>.|TRBJ2-1|TRBD2|TRBV7-2
CASRLAGVSYNEQFF
TGTGCCAGCAGACTAGCGGGAGTGTCCTACAATGAGCAGTTCTTC
>.|TRBJ2-7|TRBD1|TRBV7-9
CASSLAGQGTSYEQYF
TGTGCCAGCAGCTTAGCCGGACAGGGCACATCCTACGAGCAGTACTTC
>.|TRBJ2-7|.|TRBV5-4
CASSLAEGRYEQYF
TGTGCCAGCAGCTTGGCGGAGGGCCGCTACGAGCAGTACTTC
>once|TRBJ2-5|.|TRBV7-6
CASSSRSGVGQETQYF
TGTGCCAGCAGTTCCCGATCCGGTGTGGGGCAAGAGACCCAGTACTTC
>.|TRBJ1-2|.|TRBV30
CAWSGVAEWRGAYTF
TGTGCCTGGAGCGGGGTGGCCGAATGGCGAGGTGCCTACACCTTC
>.|TRBJ2-1|TRBD2|TRBV3-1/TRBV3-2
CASSPLLGLAGEDEQFF
TGTGCCAGCAGCCCGCTCCTTGGACTAGCGGGAGAGGATGAGCAGTTCTTC
>few|TRBJ2-3|.|TRBV27
CASRASGGMRADTQYF
TGTGCCAGCAGAGCCTCTGGGGGGATGAGGGCAGATACGCAGTATTTT
>.|TRBJ1-3|TRBD1|TRBV11-2
CASRSTGASGNTIYF
TGTGCCAGCAGATCCACAGGGGCCTCTGGAAACACCATATATTTT
>.|TRBJ1-6|TRBD1|TRBV10-3
CAISNLGTENSPLHF
TGTGCCATCAGTAACTTGGGGACAGAGAATTCACCCCTCCACTTT
>.|TRBJ1-3|.|TRBV10-3
CAISDTSGNTIYF
TGTGCCATCAGTGACACCTCTGGAAACACCATATATTTT
>.|TRBJ2-2|.|TRBV28
CASSPPGIVATGELFF
TGTGCCAGCAGTCCGCCGGGCATCGTTGCCACCGGGGAGCTGTTTTTT
>once|TRBJ2-7|.|TRBV2
CASGGYEQYF
TGTGCCAGCGGGGGTTACGAGCAGTACTTC
>.|TRBJ2-7|TRBD1|TRBV27
CASSGQGVEYYEQYF
TGTGCCAGCAGTGGACAGGGGGTGGAATATTACGAGCAGTACTTC
>.|TRBJ1-2|.|TRBV5-1
CASSLAEVLNYGYTF
TGCGCCAGCAGCTTGGCCGAGGTTCTTAACTATGGCTACACCTTC
>.|TRBJ1-2|.|TRBV19
CASSIWGSDGYTF
TGTGCCAGTAGTATTTGGGGGAGCGACGGCTACACCTTC
>.|TRBJ2-5|.|TRBV3-1/TRBV3-2
CASSPGRLQETQYF
TGTGCCAGCAGCCCGGGACGACTCCAAGAGACCCAGTACTTC
>.|TRBJ2-3|TRBD2|TRBV7-3
CASSLGASGTDTQYF
TGTGCCAGCAGCCTGGGGGCTAGCGGGACAGATACGCAGTATTTT
>.|TRBJ2-7|.|TRBV5-6
CASSLGQGLYEQYF
TGTGCCAGCAGCTTGGGTCAGGGACTCTACGAGCAGTACTTC
>once|TRBJ1-3|.|TRBV19
CASSIDPGTAGNTIYF
TGTGCCAGTAGTATAGATCCGGGAACGGCTGGAAACACCATATATTTT
>.|TRBJ2-7|TRBD2|TRBV30
CAWKPPGLGVSYEQYF
TGTGCCTGGAAACCCCCGGGACTAGGGGTTTCCTACGAGCAGTACTTC
>.|TRBJ2-7|TRBD2|TRBV28
CASSRPGTSGAREF
TGTGCCAGCAGTCGGCCCGGGACTAGCGGGGCCCGGGAGTTC
>.|TRBJ2-7|TRBD1|TRBV3-1/TRBV3-2
CASSQPWTGTSSYEQYF
TGTGCCAGCAGCCAACCCTGGACAGGGACCAGCTCCTACGAGCAGTACTTC
>.|TRBJ2-2|.|TRBV10-3
CAIFGDTGELFF
TGTGCCATCTTCGGAGACACCGGGGAGCTGTTTTTT
>.|TRBJ2-7|TRBD2|TRBV3-1/TRBV3-2
CASSRGSGGSYEQYF
TGTGCCAGCAGCCGGGGGTCGGGGGGCTCCTACGAGCAGTACTTC
>.|TRBJ1-2|.|TRBV6-5
CASIGSGNRYGYTF
TGTGCCAGCATTGGGTCAGGTAACCGTTATGGCTACACCTTC
>few|TRBJ1-2|.|TRBV28
CASSRGGTNYGYTF
TGTGCCAGCTCCCGGGGAGGGACTAACTATGGCTACACCTTC
>.|TRBJ2-2|.|TRBV19
CASTVYGGELFF
TGTGCCAGCACAGTCTACGGCGGGGAGCTGTTTTTT
>.|TRBJ1-1|.|TRBV5-1
CASSAGPPNTEAFF
TGCGCCAGCAGCGCCGGGCCCCCGAACACTGAAGCTTTCTTT